These 22 T cell receptor beta chains came from one sample sequenced in a study of blood T cell repertoires in COVID-19. Sequencing used immunoSEQ multiplex PCR; TCRdb keeps in-frame clones, though not all of them. The repertoire holds a few hundred thousand clones, with about four fifths as singletons. Sequencing was performed on peripheral blood. These receptors came from a man aged 25 to 40 who had recovered from COVID-19.

The chain links TRBV28 to TRBJ2-7; D ambiguous. Per the germline V gene, CDR1 is MDHEN and CDR2 is SYDVKM. The V end lost 7 bases, the J end lost 4 bases, and 11 bases lay between the germline ends. The CDR3 is made up of 12 amino acids. This CDR3 reads CASKSGEYEQYF. Here the CDR3 DNA reads TGTGCCAGCAAGTCAGGCGAATACGAGCAGTACTTC. Filled out from reference TRBV28 and TRBJ2-7, the complete variable domain reads DVKVTQSSRYLVKRTGEKVFLECVQDMDHENMFWYRQDPGLGLRLIYFSYDVKMKEKGDIPEGYSVSREKKERFSLILESASTNQTSMYLCASKSGEYEQYFGPGTRLTVT.

This sequence joins TRBV12-3 or TRBV12-4 and TRBJ1-1, with a possible D match to TRBD1 (6 bases). With 7 bases removed from V and 5 bases from J, the gap between germline ends came to 14 bases. CDR3 length: 13 amino acids. The CDR3 DNA sequence: TGTGCCAGCACTAGACAGGCCCAGACTGAAGCTTTCTTT. Residues: CASTRQAQTEAFF.

The chain has TRBV5-1 and TRBJ2-7, with D perhaps TRBD2 (6 bases). CDR1 and CDR2 (germline): SGHRS, YFSETQ. CDR3 size: 13 residues. V was shortened by 0 bases and J by 7 bases, with 11 bases between the two germline ends. CDR3 sequence reads: CASSLAVAGEQYV. In DNA form, the CDR3 reads TGCGCCAGCAGCTTGGCCGTGGCGGGAGAGCAGTACGTC.

The chain employs TRBV7-2 and TRBJ1-1; no clear D gene. The germline CDR1 and CDR2 sequences are SGHTA and FQGNSA. Between the trimmed V and J ends, which lost 5 bases and 5 bases, there was a span of 21 bases. CDR3 length: 16 residues. The CDR3 nucleotides are TGTGCCAGCAGCCCCGGTAAATGGGGAACGGGGACTGAAGCTTTCTTT. The encoded protein is CASSPGKWGTGTEAFF.

V gene TRBV3-1 (or the pseudogene TRBV3-2) combines with J gene TRBJ1-6, with TRBD1 identical over 7 bases. The junction had 2 bases not matched to a gene; V was cut back by 5 bases and J by 7 bases. Germline-derived CDR1 and CDR2 are LGHDT and YNNKEL (reference sequence). The CDR3 is 13 amino acids. The chain's CDR3 is CASSGQANSPLHF. DNA for the CDR3: TGTGCCAGCAGCGGACAGGCGAATTCACCCCTCCACTTT.

This chain connects TRBV5-1 to TRBJ2-5, with 9 bases aligning to TRBD1. The V gene's germline CDR1 is SGHRS and CDR2 YFSETQ. The J segment lost 5 bases and the V segment lost 4 bases, leaving 6 bases of the junction unmatched. This CDR3 has 14 residues. The CDR3 sequence is CASSPLTGGETQYF. The CDR3, as DNA: TGCGCCAGCAGCCCCTTAACAGGGGGCGAGACCCAGTACTTC.

This CDR3 reads CASSPDSGFKETQYF. In nucleotides, the CDR3 is TGTGCCAGCAGCCCGGACAGTGGCTTTAAAGAGACCCAGTACTTC. The chain uses TRBV7-9 and TRBJ2-5, with D possibly matching TRBD1 (6 bases). Germline V gene sequence: CDR1 SEHNR, CDR2 FQNEAQ (reference sequence). V lost 5 bases and J 3 bases, leaving 16 bases between the germline ends. The CDR3 has 15 amino acids.

This clone came up once. This chain uses TRBV20-1 with TRBJ2-5, with TRBD2 matching 10 bases. Germline V gene sequence: CDR1 DFQATT, CDR2 SNEGSKA (reference sequence). V shed 3 bases, J shed 4 bases, and the junction held 11 bases outside the gene matches. The CDR3 has 16 residues. In DNA, the CDR3 is TGCAGTGCTAGTAGTCCCAGCGGGGGGGTGGGAGAGACCCAGTACTTC. It encodes CSASSPSGGVGETQYF.

This chain joins TRBV25-1 and TRBJ1-2; no reliable D call. The V gene lost 6 bases and the J gene lost 4 bases, with 18 bases spanning the gap. The CDR3 runs 15 residues. Germline V lookup: CDR1 MGHDK, CDR2 SYGVNS. This CDR3 is CASSGLPSGLYGYTF. The CDR3 DNA reads TGTGCCAGCAGCGGACTCCCCAGTGGCCTCTATGGCTACACCTTC.

The chain employs TRBV7-9 and TRBJ1-1; D unclear. The V and J ends lost 6 bases and 1 base respectively, with 9 bases between them. The germline V gene encodes CDR1 SEHNR and CDR2 FQNEAQ (reference sequence). The CDR3 sequence is 13 residues long. CDR3 DNA sequence: TGTGCCAGCAGAGAGGCGAGGAACACTGAAGCTTTCTTT. It specifies CASREARNTEAFF.

The genes are TRBV7-8 and TRBJ2-7, with 8 bases that match TRBD1. The CDR3 is made up of 17 amino acids. J was trimmed by 11 bases and V by 4 bases; bases with no gene match: 22. CDR1 and CDR2 from the germline V gene are SGHVS and FQNEAQ. In DNA, the CDR3 is TGTGCCAGCAGCTCGTCCCCAGAACCGGAGCAGGGGGCATCAGAGTACTTC. As protein: CASSSSPEPEQGASEYF.

The chain combines TRBV6-6 with TRBJ2-5; 8 positions agree with TRBD1. Trimming cost V 0 bases and J 0 bases; bases outside gene matches: 3. Germline CDR1 is MNHNY and CDR2 is SVGAGI (reference sequence). This CDR3 comprises 16 residues. The CDR3 reads CASSYSDRDHQETQYF. CDR3 nucleotide sequence: TGTGCCAGCAGTTACTCGGACAGGGACCACCAAGAGACCCAGTACTTC.

This clone was observed a handful of times. This chain connects TRBV2 to TRBJ2-1, with TRBD1 matching 8 bases. The CDR3 totals 15 residues. The germline gives CDR1 SNHLY, CDR2 FYNNEI. Trimming removed 6 bases from V and 2 bases from J; junction bases left unmatched: 6. The CDR3 here is CASRKAGGAYNEQFF. DNA for the CDR3: TGTGCCAGCAGGAAAGCAGGGGGCGCCTACAATGAGCAGTTCTTC. Together with reference TRBV2 and TRBJ2-1, the CDR3 gives the full variable domain: EPEVTQTPSHQVTQMGQEVILRCVPISNHLYFYWYRQILGQKVEFLVSFYNNEISEKSEIFDDQFSVERPDGSNFTLKIRSTKLEDSAMYFCASRKAGGAYNEQFFGPGTRLTVL.

The chain carries TRBV19 and TRBJ1-6; tentative D call: TRBD1 (5 bases). There are 13 residues in the CDR3. Trimming removed 6 bases from V and 10 bases from J, with 13 bases in between. The germline CDR1 and CDR2 sequences are LNHDA and SQIVND (reference sequence). The CDR3: CASSLGGISPLHF. CDR3 nucleotide sequence: TGTGCCAGTAGCCTCGGGGGGATCTCACCCCTCCACTTT.

This clone was found once. Written as DNA, the CDR3 is TGTGCCAGCAGCCAGGGAGGACAAGAGACCCAGTACTTC. It yields the protein CASSQGGQETQYF. The gene calls are TRBV7-2 and TRBJ2-5, with D possibly TRBD2 on 6 matching bases. CDR3 length: 13 residues. V shed 5 bases and J shed 2 bases, with 9 bases lying between them. Looked up from germline, CDR1 is SGHTA and CDR2 is FQGNSA. The entire variable domain, with the rest obtained from reference TRBV7-2 and TRBJ2-5, is as follows: GAGVSQSPSNKVTEKGKDVELRCDPISGHTALYWYRQSLGQGLEFLIYFQGNSAPDKSGLPSDRFSAERTGGSVSTLTIQRTQQEDSAVYLCASSQGGQETQYFGPGTRLLVL.

The CDR3 nucleotides read TGCGCCAGCAGCTCTACACCGGGAGGTCGGCTGGATACGCAGTATTTT. Translating gives CASSSTPGGRLDTQYF. The rearrangement uses TRBV5-1 and TRBJ2-3; the match to TRBD2 covers 7 bases. The CDR3 runs 16 residues. Germline trimming cut 3 bases from V and 6 bases from J; bases unmatched to any gene: 13. Germline V gene data show CDR1 as SGHRS and CDR2 as YFSETQ.

The CDR3, as DNA: TGTGCCAGCAGTCTGCTCACAACGAACACTGAAGCTTTCTTT. Translated, it gives CASSLLTTNTEAFF. The J gene is TRBJ1-1, the V gene TRBV6-2 or TRBV6-3, with D uncertain. The CDR3 runs 14 residues. Germline values: CDR1 MNHEY, CDR2 SVGEGT. Trimming left V 5 bases short and J 1 base short, with 11 bases between.

This clone occurred once. The chain employs TRBV7-9 and TRBJ2-1, with 13 bases lining up with TRBD2. Germline CDR1 reads SEHNR; CDR2 reads FQNEAQ (reference sequence). The V segment lost 2 bases and the J segment 6 bases; nucleotides outside the gene matches: 7. The CDR3 is made up of 17 amino acids. CDR3 sequence: CASSLSTSGGASNEQFF. Here the CDR3 DNA reads TGTGCCAGCAGCTTATCAACTAGCGGGGGGGCCTCCAATGAGCAGTTCTTC.

The V and J genes are TRBV28 and TRBJ1-3; TRBD1 matches at 7 bases. Germline CDR1 is MDHEN and CDR2 is SYDVKM. The CDR3 extends over 16 amino acids. Trimming cost V 3 bases and J 4 bases; bases outside gene matches: 9. CDR3 sequence (DNA): TGTGCCAGCAGTTTGTGGGGACAGAAGGGGGGAAACACCATATATTTT. Encoded protein: CASSLWGQKGGNTIYF.

This sequence joins TRBV5-8 and TRBJ1-1; the D gene is possibly TRBD1 (6 bases). Germline V gene data show CDR1 as SGHTS and CDR2 as YDEGEE. The CDR3 loop spans 13 amino acids. The V end lost 4 bases, the J end lost 6 bases, and 13 bases lay between the germline ends. In nucleotides, the CDR3 is TGTGCCAGCAGCCCCGACAGGAGAGCTGAAGCTTTCTTT. Translation: CASSPDRRAEAFF.

This chain joins TRBV2 and TRBJ1-5; 10 bases fit TRBD1. The germline V gene has CDR1 SNHLY and CDR2 FYNNEI. V was pared by 7 bases and J by 4 bases, with 4 bases of the junction left unmatched. The CDR3 spans 14 residues. The CDR3 reads CASMWGQGNQPQHF. The CDR3 DNA follows: TGTGCCAGCATGTGGGGACAGGGGAATCAGCCCCAGCATTTT. Together with reference TRBV2 and TRBJ1-5, the CDR3 gives the full variable domain: EPEVTQTPSHQVTQMGQEVILRCVPISNHLYFYWYRQILGQKVEFLVSFYNNEISEKSEIFDDQFSVERPDGSNFTLKIRSTKLEDSAMYFCASMWGQGNQPQHFGDGTRLSIL.

This rearrangement joins TRBV10-1 to TRBJ1-2; no clear D. The CDR3 contains 13 residues. Germline V gene sequence: CDR1 WNHNN, CDR2 SYGVQD (reference sequence). The V gene lost 3 bases and the J gene lost 1 base, with 6 bases spanning the gap. CDR3 sequence reads: CASSESFNYGYTF. The CDR3 nucleotides are TGCGCCAGCAGTGAATCGTTTAACTATGGCTACACCTTC.